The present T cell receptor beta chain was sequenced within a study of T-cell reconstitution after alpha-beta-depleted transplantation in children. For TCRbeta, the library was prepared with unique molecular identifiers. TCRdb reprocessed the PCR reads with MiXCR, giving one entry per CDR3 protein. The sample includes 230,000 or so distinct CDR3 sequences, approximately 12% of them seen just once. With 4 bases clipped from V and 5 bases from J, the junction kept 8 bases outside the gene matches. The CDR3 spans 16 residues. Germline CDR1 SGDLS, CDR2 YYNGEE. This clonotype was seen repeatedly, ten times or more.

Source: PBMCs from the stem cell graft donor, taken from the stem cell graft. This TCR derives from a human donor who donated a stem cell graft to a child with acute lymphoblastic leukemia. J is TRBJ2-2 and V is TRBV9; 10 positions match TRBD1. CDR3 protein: CASSHSEDRGTGELFF. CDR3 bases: TGTGCCAGCAGCCATTCGGAGGACAGGGGGACCGGGGAGCTGTTTTTT.